This TCR beta chain was retrieved from a study of monozygotic twins with inflammatory bowel disease. This CDR3 comprises 14 residues. Germline V lookup: CDR1 SGHDN, CDR2 FVKESK. Study findings and constraints: Researchers report that IBD patients shared fewer clonotypes with others than healthy twins, especially amid disease activity.

Concerning this clonotype itself: Its antigen is currently unknown.

Using the 5' RACE reads, TCRdb records one entry per CDR3 protein without DNA. Its table records 350,000 to 550,000 distinct CDR3 sequences. The V and J genes are TRBV14 and TRBJ2-7; absent DNA, TCRdb's TRBD1 call cannot be checked. This clonotype originated in a human donor with ulcerative colitis or Crohn's disease, or a healthy co-twin of an affected twin (not recorded which). Sequenced material: blood. The CDR3: CASSRDRSAYEQYF.